These T cell receptor beta chains were read from a single sample in a study of blood T cell repertoires in COVID-19. TCRdb's table, derived via immunoSEQ multiplex PCR, lists solely in-frame clones and lacks some. The sample consists of some 190,000 clones, about 80% of them appearing once. Sequencing input: PBMCs or T cells enriched from blood (not recorded which). The source is a man aged 55-75 years who had been exposed to COVID-19. The CDR3 runs from the conserved cysteine through the conserved F or W. The D gene is left open where the match is weak. Clone size is given for some rows only: seen once, a few or many times, or a class if the clone is expanded.

j_gene: TRBJ2-6
abundance: NA
d_gene: TRBD1
v_gene: TRBV28
CDR3nt: TGTGCCAGCAGCTCCCCCGGACAGGGGGCGAAAGGGGCCAACGTCCTGACTTTC
CDR3aa: CASSSPGQGAKGANVLTF

j_gene: TRBJ1-1
abundance: once
d_gene: NA
v_gene: TRBV18
CDR3nt: TGTGCCAGCAGCCAGGGCGGACACTCCGGAACTGAAGCTTTCTTT
CDR3aa: CASSQGGHSGTEAFF

j_gene: TRBJ2-7
abundance: NA
d_gene: TRBD2
v_gene: TRBV9
CDR3nt: TGTGCCAGCAGCGTAGGTAGTAGCGGGGCCGATGGAGAGCAGTACTTC
CDR3aa: CASSVGSSGADGEQYF

j_gene: TRBJ1-1
abundance: NA
d_gene: TRBD1
v_gene: TRBV30
CDR3nt: TGTGCCTGGAGTAATTCCGACAGGGGCGCTGAAGCTTTCTTT
CDR3aa: CAWSNSDRGAEAFF

j_gene: TRBJ1-6
abundance: many
d_gene: NA
v_gene: TRBV19
CDR3nt: TGTGCCAGTAGCACAGGTTCCGTAAATTCACCCCTCCACTTT
CDR3aa: CASSTGSVNSPLHF

j_gene: TRBJ2-2
abundance: NA
d_gene: NA
v_gene: TRBV7-3
CDR3nt: TGTGCCAGCAGCTTATGGGACACGTCAACCGGGGAGCTGTTTTTT
CDR3aa: CASSLWDTSTGELFF

j_gene: TRBJ2-7
abundance: NA
d_gene: NA
v_gene: TRBV19
CDR3nt: TGTGCCAGTAGTAAGGGACTTGAGCCATCAGCCCCCTTCTACGAGCAGTACTTC
CDR3aa: CASSKGLEPSAPFYEQYF

j_gene: TRBJ2-7
abundance: NA
d_gene: TRBD1
v_gene: TRBV4-1
CDR3nt: TGCGCCAGCAGCCAAGCCGGGACAGCAATGTACTACGAGCAGTACTTC
CDR3aa: CASSQAGTAMYYEQYF

j_gene: TRBJ2-7
abundance: NA
d_gene: TRBD2
v_gene: TRBV12-5
CDR3nt: TGTGCTAGTGGTTTGGGCGGGGGCTACGAGCAGTACTTC
CDR3aa: CASGLGGGYEQYF

j_gene: TRBJ1-2
abundance: NA
d_gene: TRBD1
v_gene: TRBV28
CDR3nt: TGTGCCAGCAGTTTCCAGGACAGGGCTATTGGCTACACCTTC
CDR3aa: CASSFQDRAIGYTF

j_gene: TRBJ2-2
abundance: NA
d_gene: TRBD2
v_gene: TRBV12-5
CDR3nt: TGTGCTAGTGGCCCTACAACCGTTGGACTAGCGGGAGGGCCTCCGAACACCGGGGAGCTGTTTTTT
CDR3aa: CASGPTTVGLAGGPPNTGELFF

j_gene: TRBJ2-1
abundance: NA
d_gene: TRBD1
v_gene: TRBV29-1
CDR3nt: TGCAGCGTTTCGCCGGGACAGGGGGCGTGGAATGAGCAGTTCTTC
CDR3aa: CSVSPGQGAWNEQFF

j_gene: TRBJ1-4
abundance: NA
d_gene: NA
v_gene: TRBV19
CDR3nt: TGTGCCAGTAGCCCGCTTCCGTCAGGGCGGGAAAAACTGTTTTTT
CDR3aa: CASSPLPSGREKLFF

j_gene: TRBJ2-5
abundance: NA
d_gene: TRBD1
v_gene: TRBV2
CDR3nt: TGTGCCAGCAGGGCCGGACAGGGGCAAGAGACCCAGTACTTC
CDR3aa: CASRAGQGQETQYF

j_gene: TRBJ2-2
abundance: NA
d_gene: NA
v_gene: TRBV9
CDR3nt: TGTGCCAGCAGCGTAGATCCCCTCTCTTCCGGGGAGCTGTTTTTT
CDR3aa: CASSVDPLSSGELFF

j_gene: TRBJ1-5
abundance: NA
d_gene: NA
v_gene: TRBV6-5
CDR3nt: TGTGCCAGCAGGGTGGGACAATTGGGTCAGCCCCAGCATTTT
CDR3aa: CASRVGQLGQPQHF

j_gene: TRBJ1-2
abundance: few
d_gene: NA
v_gene: TRBV7-9
CDR3nt: TGTGCCAGCAGCTTACAGGGGTTCAACTATGGCTACACCTTC
CDR3aa: CASSLQGFNYGYTF

j_gene: TRBJ2-7
abundance: NA
d_gene: NA
v_gene: TRBV9
CDR3nt: TGTGCCAGCAGCGCCCCGGGGTCGGGCGGCGGAAAGCAGTACTTC
CDR3aa: CASSAPGSGGGKQYF

j_gene: TRBJ2-7
abundance: NA
d_gene: TRBD2
v_gene: TRBV3-1/TRBV3-2
CDR3nt: TGTGCCAGCAGCCAAGTTCTAGCGGTTACCTACGAGCAGTACTTC
CDR3aa: CASSQVLAVTYEQYF

j_gene: TRBJ2-1
abundance: NA
d_gene: TRBD2
v_gene: TRBV27
CDR3nt: TGTGCCAGCAGTTCGCCACTACTAGCGGGCTCCTACAATGAGCAGTTCTTC
CDR3aa: CASSSPLLAGSYNEQFF

j_gene: TRBJ2-7
abundance: NA
d_gene: NA
v_gene: TRBV19
CDR3nt: TGTGCCAGTCGATCCACTCGGCGGCAGTCCTACGAGCAGTACTTC
CDR3aa: CASRSTRRQSYEQYF

j_gene: TRBJ2-2
abundance: NA
d_gene: NA
v_gene: TRBV2
CDR3nt: TGTGCCAGCAGTGAACCGGGTCTCAGGGCCAACACCGGGGAGCTGTTTTTT
CDR3aa: CASSEPGLRANTGELFF

j_gene: TRBJ1-6
abundance: few
d_gene: TRBD1
v_gene: TRBV27
CDR3nt: TGTGCCAGCACCACAGGGGGTCGGAATTCACCCCTCCACTTT
CDR3aa: CASTTGGRNSPLHF

j_gene: TRBJ2-7
abundance: NA
d_gene: NA
v_gene: TRBV19
CDR3nt: TGTGCCAGTAGTATAGGCGGGTACGAGCAGTACTTC
CDR3aa: CASSIGGYEQYF

j_gene: TRBJ2-7
abundance: few
d_gene: NA
v_gene: TRBV27
CDR3nt: TGTGCCAGCAGTTTAGACCCAGGGACCTACGAGCAGTACTTC
CDR3aa: CASSLDPGTYEQYF

j_gene: TRBJ2-1
abundance: NA
d_gene: TRBD2
v_gene: TRBV30
CDR3nt: TGTGCCTGGAGCTTACTACTAGCGGGGTACGAGCAGTTCTTC
CDR3aa: CAWSLLLAGYEQFF

j_gene: TRBJ2-5
abundance: NA
d_gene: TRBD2
v_gene: TRBV4-1
CDR3nt: TGCGCCAGCAGCCGCGGGACTAGCGGGCTTCAAGAGACCCAGTACTTC
CDR3aa: CASSRGTSGLQETQYF

j_gene: TRBJ2-3
abundance: NA
d_gene: NA
v_gene: TRBV7-2
CDR3nt: TGTGCCACCAAACCGGGTGGCCGCACAGATACGCAGTATTTT
CDR3aa: CATKPGGRTDTQYF

j_gene: TRBJ2-3
abundance: NA
d_gene: TRBD2
v_gene: TRBV6-5
CDR3nt: TGTGCCAGCCGCCTGCTAGCGGGGGTCACAGATACGCAGTATTTT
CDR3aa: CASRLLAGVTDTQYF

j_gene: TRBJ2-5
abundance: NA
d_gene: TRBD2
v_gene: TRBV19
CDR3nt: TGTGCCAGTAGTATAGCGGGGCTAGCGGGAGGGCCGGAGACCCAGTACTTC
CDR3aa: CASSIAGLAGGPETQYF

j_gene: TRBJ2-7
abundance: NA
d_gene: NA
v_gene: TRBV5-1
CDR3nt: TGCGCCAGCACCCCTGGCCCCGGGGCCTACGAGCAGTACTTC
CDR3aa: CASTPGPGAYEQYF

j_gene: TRBJ2-7
abundance: NA
d_gene: NA
v_gene: TRBV18
CDR3nt: TGTGCCAGCTCACAAGGGAGCGGACAGAACTACGAGCAGTACTTC
CDR3aa: CASSQGSGQNYEQYF

j_gene: TRBJ2-1
abundance: NA
d_gene: TRBD2
v_gene: TRBV27
CDR3nt: TGTGCCAGCAGTTTGAGGACTAGCGGGAGGGCCGCGGGTATATCCTACAATGAGCAGTTCTTC
CDR3aa: CASSLRTSGRAAGISYNEQFF

j_gene: TRBJ2-7
abundance: NA
d_gene: NA
v_gene: TRBV27
CDR3nt: TGTGCCAGCAGTACGACAATGGGCTCCTACGAGCAGTACTTC
CDR3aa: CASSTTMGSYEQYF

j_gene: TRBJ2-6
abundance: NA
d_gene: NA
v_gene: TRBV6-5
CDR3nt: TGTGCCAGCAGTTACCGCCGTCTACAGACAGTCCCGTCCCTGACTTTC
CDR3aa: CASSYRRLQTVPSLTF

j_gene: TRBJ2-3
abundance: NA
d_gene: TRBD2
v_gene: TRBV11-3
CDR3nt: TGTGCCAGCAGCGCCCGGACTAGCGGGTACACAGATACGCAGTATTTT
CDR3aa: CASSARTSGYTDTQYF

j_gene: TRBJ2-1
abundance: NA
d_gene: TRBD2
v_gene: TRBV10-1
CDR3nt: TGCGCCAGCACTTTACCTAGCGGGAGACCGTACAATGAGCAGTTCTTC
CDR3aa: CASTLPSGRPYNEQFF

j_gene: TRBJ2-7
abundance: few
d_gene: TRBD2
v_gene: TRBV7-2
CDR3nt: TGTGCCAGCAGCTTAACGGGAGGGCCGGACGAGCAGTACTTC
CDR3aa: CASSLTGGPDEQYF

j_gene: TRBJ2-2
abundance: NA
d_gene: TRBD2
v_gene: TRBV29-1
CDR3nt: TGCAGCGCCCGGGGGGGGAGGTCGAACACCGGGGAGCTGTTTTTT
CDR3aa: CSARGGRSNTGELFF

j_gene: TRBJ2-1
abundance: many
d_gene: NA
v_gene: TRBV9
CDR3nt: TGTGCCAGCAGCGTAAGCCACAATGAGCAGTTCTTC
CDR3aa: CASSVSHNEQFF

j_gene: TRBJ2-5
abundance: NA
d_gene: TRBD1
v_gene: TRBV6-5
CDR3nt: TGTGCCAGCAGAATGGACAGGGGTGAGACCCAGTACTTC
CDR3aa: CASRMDRGETQYF

j_gene: TRBJ1-6
abundance: NA
d_gene: TRBD1
v_gene: TRBV10-3
CDR3nt: TGTGCCATCAGTCCGGGACAGGGATCGGTGTCACCCCTCCACTTT
CDR3aa: CAISPGQGSVSPLHF

j_gene: TRBJ1-4
abundance: few
d_gene: NA
v_gene: TRBV19
CDR3nt: TGTGCCAGTAGTACCCGGACAGTGGATGAAAAACTGTTTTTT
CDR3aa: CASSTRTVDEKLFF

j_gene: TRBJ1-5
abundance: NA
d_gene: NA
v_gene: TRBV6-5
CDR3nt: TGTGCCAGCAGCGCCTCCGACTTGGATCAGCCCCAGCATTTT
CDR3aa: CASSASDLDQPQHF

j_gene: TRBJ2-1
abundance: NA
d_gene: TRBD2
v_gene: TRBV6-4
CDR3nt: TGTGCCAGCAGTGACTCTGAGCGGGGGGGGACCTACAATGAGCAGTTCTTC
CDR3aa: CASSDSERGGTYNEQFF

j_gene: TRBJ2-7
abundance: NA
d_gene: TRBD2
v_gene: TRBV19
CDR3nt: TGTGCCAGTAGTATAGGACTAGCAATACGTTTTGACGAGCAGTACTTC
CDR3aa: CASSIGLAIRFDEQYF

j_gene: TRBJ2-7
abundance: NA
d_gene: NA
v_gene: TRBV5-6
CDR3nt: TGTGCCAGCAGCTGGGTGGCAGGGGGGAACTACGAGCAGTACTTC
CDR3aa: CASSWVAGGNYEQYF

j_gene: TRBJ2-5
abundance: NA
d_gene: TRBD2
v_gene: TRBV28
CDR3nt: TGTGCCAGCAGCGGCCCGGGACTAGGGGAAGAGACCCAGTACTTC
CDR3aa: CASSGPGLGEETQYF

j_gene: TRBJ2-1
abundance: NA
d_gene: TRBD2
v_gene: TRBV9
CDR3nt: TGTGCCAGCAGCGTAGCGGGAGGTAACAATGAGCAGTTCTTC
CDR3aa: CASSVAGGNNEQFF

j_gene: TRBJ2-2
abundance: NA
d_gene: NA
v_gene: TRBV29-1
CDR3nt: TGCAGCGTTGAAGGGGGCGCGGGGACCGGGGAGCTGTTTTTT
CDR3aa: CSVEGGAGTGELFF

j_gene: TRBJ1-6
abundance: NA
d_gene: TRBD1
v_gene: TRBV11-2
CDR3nt: TGTGCCAGCAGCTTAGTCGCGGGACAGGCGAATTCACCCCTCCACTTT
CDR3aa: CASSLVAGQANSPLHF

j_gene: TRBJ1-6
abundance: NA
d_gene: NA
v_gene: TRBV6-5
CDR3nt: TGTGCCAGCGGGAGTTCACCCCTCCACTTT
CDR3aa: CASGSSPLHF